This TCR beta chain was obtained from a study of memory CD4+ T cells and cytomegalovirus serostatus. The data were produced by immunoSEQ multiplex PCR, yet TCRdb's version contains in-frame clones alone and is incomplete. The top ten hold roughly 0.76% of the sample, which has about 50,000 clones, around 80% seen once. Findings of the study overall: A US-trained random forest predicted CMV serostatus with median AUC around 0.9. The CMV-associated TCR signature appears largely within the CD4+ memory repertoire.

The sort gate was single viable CD3+CD4+CD8-CD45RO+ cells for memory CD4+ T cells. Donors' CMV status reflects serum IgG against pp150, pp28, p38, p52. Comment on this clone: What it recognizes is unknown.

CDR1 LNHDA and CDR2 SQIVND come from the germline V gene (reference sequence). CDR3 length: 15 residues. Trimming took off 5 bases at V and 1 base at J, with 14 bases between the two ends. The chain uses TRBV19 and TRBJ1-1; a possible D gene is TRBD1 (6 bases). Material: memory CD4+ T cells from blood. This TCR came from an adult in good health and CMV-seronegative. The CDR3: CASSADRGTNTEAFF. CDR3 DNA sequence: TGTGCCAGTAGTGCGGACAGAGGGACGAACACTGAAGCTTTCTTT.